This T cell receptor beta chain came from a study of control samples from healthy donors and cancer patients. V gave up 4 bases and J gave up 1 base, with 10 bases separating them. The CDR3 is 13 amino acids. From germline, CDR1 is SQVTM and CDR2 ANQGSEA. Assay used: immunoSEQ multiplex PCR; TCRdb lists only in-frame clones, some missing. This sample carries about 130,000 clones, roughly 92% of them seen once, and the ten largest clones take 5.5%. The source material was blood. This sequence was found in a young man in good health. The rearrangement joins TRBV29-1 to TRBJ1-1; D not certain. In nucleotides, the CDR3 is TGCAGCGTTGGGTCCAGGACGAACACTGAAGCTTTCTTT. It specifies CSVGSRTNTEAFF.